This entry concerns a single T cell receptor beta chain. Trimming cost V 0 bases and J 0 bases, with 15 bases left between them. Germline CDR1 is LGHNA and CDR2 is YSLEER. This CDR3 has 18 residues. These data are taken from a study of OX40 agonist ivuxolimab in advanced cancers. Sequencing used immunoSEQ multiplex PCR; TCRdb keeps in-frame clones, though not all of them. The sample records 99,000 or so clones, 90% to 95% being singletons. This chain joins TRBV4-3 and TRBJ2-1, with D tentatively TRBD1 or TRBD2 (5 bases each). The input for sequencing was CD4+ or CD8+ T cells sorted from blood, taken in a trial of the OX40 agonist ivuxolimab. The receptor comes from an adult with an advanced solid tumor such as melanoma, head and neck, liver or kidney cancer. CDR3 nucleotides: TGCGCCAGCAGCCAAGATCTTATGAGGGGAAGCTCCTACAATGAGCAGTTCTTC. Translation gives CASSQDLMRGSSYNEQFF.